This TCR beta chain emerged from a study of cytomegalovirus exposure and HLA in healthy donors. Turning to this clone: Its cognate antigen is unknown.

Germline loops: CDR1 SEHNR, CDR2 FQNEAQ (reference sequence). This CDR3 comprises 16 residues. Trimming left V 5 bases short and J 4 bases short, with 20 bases between. Study-wide points: Across donors, most TCRs were seen rarely, yet some public ones were widespread. Confirmation in vitro established that a few CMV-associated chains were specific for CMV antigens.

Primers included in the PCR were 60 Vbeta and 13 Jbeta primers. Sequencing used immunoSEQ multiplex PCR; TCRdb keeps in-frame clones, though not all of them. The repertoire holds 150,000 to 200,000 clones, with 81% as singletons. The rearrangement joins TRBV7-9 to TRBJ1-2; tentative D call: TRBD1 (5 bases). This sequence originates from a man younger than 35 in good health and CMV-seronegative. The sequenced sample consisted of PBMCs. The CDR3 region is CASSPLSGRGGYGYTF. DNA of the CDR3: TGTGCCAGCAGCCCCCTTTCGGGGAGGGGTGGCTATGGCTACACCTTC.